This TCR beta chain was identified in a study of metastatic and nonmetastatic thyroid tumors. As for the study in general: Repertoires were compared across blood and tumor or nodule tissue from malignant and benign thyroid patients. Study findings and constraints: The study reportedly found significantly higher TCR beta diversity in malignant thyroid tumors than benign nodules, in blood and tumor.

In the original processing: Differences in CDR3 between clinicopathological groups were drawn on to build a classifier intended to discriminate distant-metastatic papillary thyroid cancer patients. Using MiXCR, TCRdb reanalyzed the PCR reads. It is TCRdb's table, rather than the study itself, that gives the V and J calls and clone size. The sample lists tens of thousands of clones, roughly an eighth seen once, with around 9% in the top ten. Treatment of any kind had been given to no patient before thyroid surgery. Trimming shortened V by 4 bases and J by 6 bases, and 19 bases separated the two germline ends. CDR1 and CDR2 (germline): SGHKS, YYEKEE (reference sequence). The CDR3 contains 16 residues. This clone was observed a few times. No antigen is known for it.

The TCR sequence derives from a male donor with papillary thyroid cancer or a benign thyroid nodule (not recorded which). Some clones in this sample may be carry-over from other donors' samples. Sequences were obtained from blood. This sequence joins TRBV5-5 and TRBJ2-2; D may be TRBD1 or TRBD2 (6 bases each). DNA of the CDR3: TGTGCCAGCAGCCCAGTCGGGGGCATGGGGGCCGGGGAGCTGTTTTTT. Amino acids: CASSPVGGMGAGELFF.